This T cell receptor (beta chain) stems from a study of CD8 T cells in ankylosing spondylitis. The trim removed 5 bases at V and 1 base at J, leaving 8 bases unmatched. The length of the CDR3 is 16 residues. Germline V CDR1 and CDR2: SEHNR, FQNEAQ (reference sequence). Scientists made TCR beta libraries using quantitative 5'-RACE with molecular barcodes. TCRdb fed the 5' RACE reads into MiXCR, producing one record per CDR3 protein. The data contain 220,000 or so distinct CDR3 sequences, more than 9% of them singletons. Notes on the study in general: It was reported that disease-linked clones were significantly enriched in matched ankylosing spondylitis synovial fluid. Apparently characteristic of ankylosing spondylitis blood was a TCR beta motif (roughly eight highly homologous variants). CD8+ by phenotype, disease-linked clones were relatively rare in peripheral blood.

This clonotype was detected ten times or more. Its antigen is unidentified. The clonotype was recovered from a male donor with ankylosing spondylitis or in good health (not recorded which). The chain employs TRBV7-9 and TRBJ2-5; the match to TRBD2 covers 9 bases. The specimen sequenced was blood, either unsorted or a sorted T cell fraction (not recorded which). CDR3 loop: CASSRRSGGFQETQYF. The CDR3 coding sequence is TGTGCCAGCAGCCGCCGAAGCGGGGGGTTCCAAGAGACCCAGTACTTC.